The rows below give T cell receptor beta chains drawn from one sample of a study of control samples from healthy donors and cancer patients. TCRdb's copy holds only in-frame clones and misses some; the assay was immunoSEQ multiplex PCR. Of about 13,000 clones listed, around 79% were seen once; the top ten hold 8.4%. Material for sequencing was formalin-fixed, paraffin-embedded tissue. The receptors shown here come from a male donor with melanoma. Both conserved end residues are part of each CDR3. A D gene is named only where the DNA matches it firmly. Rows give clone size only sometimes, using once, few, many, or a class for an expanded clone.

v_gene	j_gene	abundance	d_gene	CDR3aa	CDR3nt
TRBV30	TRBJ2-2	-	TRBD2	CAWSVVKLAGPGELFF	TGTGCCTGGAGTGTTGTTAAACTAGCGGGGCCCGGGGAGCTGTTTTTT
TRBV5-1	TRBJ1-4	-	-	CASSSSLGPATNEKLFF	TGCGCCAGCAGCTCAAGCCTCGGTCCGGCAACTAATGAAAAACTGTTTTTT
TRBV7-2	TRBJ2-7	-	-	CASSSTGTIYEQYF	TGTGCCAGCAGTTCCACCGGGACAATTTACGAGCAGTACTTC
TRBV4-2	TRBJ2-1	-	-	CASSQDELGSLVF	TGTGCCAGCAGCCAAGATGAACTCGGCTCTTTGGTCTTC
TRBV5-1	TRBJ1-1	-	-	CASSSLGDTEAFF	TGCGCCAGCAGCTCGTTGGGGGACACTGAAGCTTTCTTT
TRBV7-3	TRBJ1-6	-	TRBD1	CASSLDRASPLHF	TGTGCCAGCAGCTTAGACAGGGCTTCACCCCTCCACTTT
TRBV30	TRBJ1-5	few	-	CAWAGQSNNQPQHF	TGTGCCTGGGCGGGACAATCGAACAATCAGCCCCAGCATTTT
TRBV19	TRBJ1-6	-	-	CASSIRPDDSPLHF	TGTGCCAGTAGTATTAGGCCAGATGATTCACCCCTCCACTTT
TRBV7-2	TRBJ1-6	-	-	CASSLWGNSPLHF	TGTGCCAGCAGCTTATGGGGTAATTCACCCCTCCACTTT
TRBV27	TRBJ1-5	-	-	CASSPSGRVGQPQHF	TGTGCCAGCAGTCCCTCCGGCAGGGTAGGACAGCCCCAGCATTTT
TRBV7-6	TRBJ2-1	-	-	CASSLDRTGGSEQFF	TGTGCCAGCAGCTTAGACCGGACTGGGGGATCTGAGCAGTTCTTC
TRBV7-9	TRBJ1-2	-	-	CASSLGGDGYTF	TGTGCCAGCAGCTTAGGCGGAGACGGCTACACCTTC
TRBV6-5	TRBJ1-5	once	-	CASSQSGSGQPQHF	TGTGCCAGCAGTCAAAGCGGGTCCGGTCAGCCCCAGCATTTT
TRBV7-3	TRBJ2-1	-	-	CASSFGGGNEQFF	TGTGCCAGCAGCTTTGGAGGCGGCAATGAGCAGTTCTTC
TRBV27	TRBJ1-1	once	-	CASSYTAGLTEAFF	TGTGCCAGCAGTTACACCGCGGGACTAACTGAAGCTTTCTTT
TRBV10-3	TRBJ1-1	medium-sized	-	CAISELRTDHGGFF	TGTGCCATCAGTGAGCTCCGCACAGACCACGGGGGTTTCTTT
TRBV7-3	TRBJ1-2	-	TRBD1	CASSSNSGQGMGGYTF	TGTGCCAGCAGCTCAAACTCGGGACAGGGGATGGGAGGCTACACCTTC
TRBV7-2	TRBJ1-6	-	-	CASSLGSENYSPLHF	TGTGCCAGCAGCTTAGGGTCCGAAAACTACTCACCCCTCCACTTT
TRBV5-6	TRBJ2-7	medium-sized	-	CASSLWVSSYEQYF	TGTGCCAGCAGCTTGTGGGTCTCCTCCTACGAGCAGTACTTC